This entry lists 27 T cell receptor beta chains sequenced from one sample in a study of Ad26.COV2.S vaccination and SARS-CoV-2 variants. Noted treatment: some 20 received Ad26.COV2.S at low or high dose, single or two shots; about 5 received placebo; per-sample allocation not given. Sampling was done on day 63 after the first vaccine or placebo injection. The protocol was immunoSEQ multiplex PCR, while the TCRdb copy is restricted to in-frame clones and leaves out a portion. This table has about 480,000 clones, around 85% appearing once. The source material was peripheral blood, sampled in a trial of Ad26.COV2.S vaccine versus placebo. All receptors derive from a person aged 18 to 65 who received the Ad26.COV2.S COVID-19 vaccine or a placebo.

With respect to this clone: Other DNA sequences from this sample encode an identical CDR3 as well. The chain carries TRBV28 and TRBJ2-6; D gene uncertain. V dropped 1 base and J dropped 2 bases, with 0 bases sitting between them. The CDR3 loop spans 13 amino acids. Germline V gives CDR1 MDHEN, CDR2 SYDVKM. Written as DNA, the CDR3 is TGTGCCAGCAGTTTATCTGGGGCCAACGTCCTGACTTTC. Residues: CASSLSGANVLTF.

The chain recombines TRBV7-2 with TRBJ2-7; TRBD2 agrees at 8 bases. The CDR3 covers 15 residues. V lost 1 base, J lost 1 base, and 3 bases stayed unmatched. CDR1 SGHTA and CDR2 FQGNSA come from the germline V gene. The CDR3 region is CASSLERGHSYEQYF. In DNA form, the CDR3 reads TGTGCCAGCAGCTTAGAGCGGGGGCATTCCTACGAGCAGTACTTC.

The chain links TRBV30 to TRBJ2-7; TRBD2 agrees at 9 bases. Per the germline V gene, CDR1 is GTSNPN and CDR2 is SVGIG (reference sequence). The CDR3 extends over 13 amino acids. With 8 bases clipped from V and 0 bases from J, the junction kept 5 bases outside the gene matches. The CDR3 reads CALQAGGSYEQYF. The CDR3 region has the DNA TGTGCCCTACAAGCGGGAGGCTCCTACGAGCAGTACTTC.

V is TRBV5-4 and J is TRBJ2-7; D is unresolved. CDR3 size: 13 residues. V was cut by 1 base and J by 5 bases, with 10 bases left in between. Germline CDR1 and CDR2: SGHNT and YYREEE (reference sequence). The CDR3 spells CASSLRRLDEQYF. In nucleotides, the CDR3 is TGTGCCAGCAGCTTGCGCAGGTTGGACGAGCAGTACTTC.

V and J are TRBV4-1 and TRBJ2-7; no clear D gene. V was clipped by 0 bases and J by 1 base, with 7 bases between them. The germline CDR1 and CDR2 sequences are MGHRA and YSYEKL. CDR3 size: 14 residues. The chain's CDR3 is CASSQDRGSYEQYF. DNA for the CDR3: TGCGCCAGCAGCCAAGATCGCGGTTCCTACGAGCAGTACTTC.

The chain couples TRBV7-9 to TRBJ1-3, with D possibly being TRBD1 (6 bases). The CDR3 length is 16 residues. The V gene lost 2 bases and the J gene lost 0 bases, with 11 bases spanning the gap. Per the germline V gene, CDR1 is SEHNR and CDR2 is FQNEAQ (reference sequence). The CDR3 region is CASSLLGADSGNTIYF. CDR3 sequence (DNA): TGTGCCAGCAGCTTACTGGGGGCTGACTCTGGAAACACCATATATTTT.

This sequence joins TRBV2 and TRBJ1-5; D perhaps matches TRBD1 (5 bases). Germline V CDR1 and CDR2: SNHLY, FYNNEI. This CDR3 has 13 amino acids. V was shortened by 7 bases and J by 7 bases, with 14 bases between the two germline ends. The CDR3 DNA reads as TGTGCCAGCACCCCAGGGCTCTGGCAGCCCCAGCATTTT. This sequence encodes CASTPGLWQPQHF.

The gene calls are TRBV10-3 and TRBJ2-3; unclear D gene. V was clipped by 9 bases and J by 0 bases, with 4 bases between them. CDR1 and CDR2 (germline): ENHRY, SYGVKD. There are 11 residues in the CDR3. CDR3 residues: CAIGSTDTQYF. The DNA of the CDR3 is TGTGCCATAGGTAGCACAGATACGCAGTATTTT.

The rearrangement links TRBV28 to TRBJ1-5, with D perhaps matching TRBD1 (6 bases). This CDR3 has 13 residues. Germline CDR1 and CDR2: MDHEN and SYDVKM. Trimming shortened V by 5 bases and J by 7 bases, and 12 bases separated the two germline ends. CDR3 amino acids: CASSGQIQQPQHF. The CDR3 DNA follows: TGTGCCAGCAGTGGACAGATCCAGCAGCCCCAGCATTTT. Full variable domain (rest looked up from reference TRBV28 and TRBJ1-5): DVKVTQSSRYLVKRTGEKVFLECVQDMDHENMFWYRQDPGLGLRLIYFSYDVKMKEKGDIPEGYSVSREKKERFSLILESASTNQTSMYLCASSGQIQQPQHFGDGTRLSIL.

The chain recombines TRBV30 with TRBJ2-2, with unresolved D. V lost 2 bases to trimming and J lost 6 bases, with 10 bases between them. Germline CDR1 GTSNPN, CDR2 SVGIG (reference sequence). This CDR3 is 13 amino acids long. The CDR3 DNA is TGTGCCTGGAGTAGTTTGGGGTCCGGGGAGCTGTTTTTT. Translation: CAWSSLGSGELFF.

This clone was detected once. V usage is TRBV7-6 and J usage is TRBJ2-6; no definite D call. V shed 0 bases and J shed 0 bases, with 9 bases lying between them. The CDR3 is 17 amino acids. Germline assignment: CDR1 SGHVS and CDR2 FNYEAQ. The CDR3 loop reads CASSLAGRPSGANVLTF. CDR3 nucleotides: TGTGCCAGCAGCTTAGCAGGCCGGCCCTCTGGGGCCAACGTCCTGACTTTC. Combining the CDR3 with reference TRBV7-6 and TRBJ2-6 gives the whole variable domain GAGVSQSPRYKVTKRGQDVALRCDPISGHVSLYWYRQALGQGPEFLTYFNYEAQQDKSGLPNDRFSAERPEGSISTLTIQRTEQRDSAMYRCASSLAGRPSGANVLTFGAGSRLTVL.

The chain has TRBV18 and TRBJ2-7; D remains ambiguous. This CDR3 region has 15 residues. The V end was cut by 6 bases, the J end by 6 bases, with 21 bases between. Germline V CDR1 and CDR2: KGHSH, LQKENI. The CDR3 nucleotides are TGTGCCAGCTCTCGCAAGTCCACCAGTCTCAGCGAGCAGTACTTC. This codes for CASSRKSTSLSEQYF. Full variable domain (rest looked up from reference TRBV18 and TRBJ2-7): NAGVMQNPRHLVRRRGQEARLRCSPMKGHSHVYWYRQLPEEGLKFMVYLQKENIIDESGMPKERFSAEFPKEGPSILRIQQVVRGDSAAYFCASSRKSTSLSEQYFGPGTRLTVT.

The genes are TRBV5-1 and TRBJ1-2, with a tentative D call TRBD1 (6 bases). This CDR3 has 14 residues. The V gene's germline CDR1 is SGHRS and CDR2 YFSETQ. V was clipped by 5 bases and J by 8 bases, with 19 bases between them. DNA of the CDR3: TGCGCCAGCAGTTCTACAGGGAGGAGTGCGGGCTACACCTTC. Its translation is CASSSTGRSAGYTF.

The rearrangement joins TRBV7-2 to TRBJ2-1; D perhaps matches TRBD2 (5 bases). The CDR3 covers 17 residues. Germline V gene data show CDR1 as SGHTA and CDR2 as FQGNSA. Trimming removed 4 bases at V and 2 bases at J, with 18 bases between. The CDR3 sequence: CASSYSRGAEAYNEQFF. CDR3 coding DNA: TGTGCCAGCAGCTACTCCCGGGGAGCCGAAGCCTACAATGAGCAGTTCTTC.

This clone was counted once. The chain uses TRBV6-5 and TRBJ2-7, with 9 bases aligning to TRBD1. Germline-derived CDR1 and CDR2 are MNHEY and SVGAGI. This CDR3 has 14 amino acids. V was clipped by 2 bases and J by 2 bases; unmatched bases: 1. Here the CDR3 reads CASSYGQGTYEQYF. DNA for the CDR3: TGTGCCAGCAGTTACGGACAGGGGACCTACGAGCAGTACTTC.

This sequence joins TRBV6-6 and TRBJ1-5, with D perhaps matching TRBD1 (6 bases). Per germline, CDR1 MNHNY and CDR2 SVGAGI (reference sequence). The CDR3 covers 13 residues. V lost 8 bases, J lost 4 bases, and 12 bases lay in between. The CDR3 is CASADSQNQPQHF. CDR3 nucleotide sequence: TGTGCCAGCGCGGACAGTCAAAATCAGCCCCAGCATTTT.

The chain couples TRBV6-5 to TRBJ2-3, with 8 bases identical to TRBD2. The junction had 8 bases not matched to a gene; V was cut back by 9 bases and J by 0 bases. In germline, CDR1 is MNHEY, CDR2 SVGAGI. CDR3 length: 15 amino acids. CDR3 region: CASKDGLASTDTQYF. DNA of the CDR3: TGTGCCAGTAAAGATGGACTAGCTAGCACAGATACGCAGTATTTT.

In this sample, this clone turned up a few times. This chain uses TRBV24-1 with TRBJ2-2, with D unclear. There are 12 residues in the CDR3. Germline CDR1 and CDR2: KGHDR and SFDVKD. V gave up 10 bases and J gave up 7 bases, with 12 bases separating them. CDR3 region: CATSRLGGELFF. CDR3 DNA: TGTGCCACTTCTCGCCTCGGCGGGGAGCTGTTTTTT.

This rearrangement joins TRBV5-4 to TRBJ2-7; maybe TRBD2 (7 bases). From germline, CDR1 is SGHNT and CDR2 YYREEE (reference sequence). V was clipped by 1 base and J by 5 bases, with 16 bases between them. This CDR3 is built from 15 residues. The CDR3 DNA reads TGTGCCAGCAGCTTGCCCGGGGGGCGCAGCCACGAGCAGTACTTC. It yields the protein CASSLPGGRSHEQYF.

The chain joins TRBV5-1 to TRBJ1-1, with 8 bases matching TRBD1. This CDR3 is 17 amino acids long. Germline trimming cut 4 bases from V and 1 base from J; bases unmatched to any gene: 12. Germline V CDR1 and CDR2: SGHRS, YFSETQ. DNA of the CDR3: TGCGCCAGCAGCCTCCTCGCGCAGGGGGCGACGAACACTGAAGCTTTCTTT. It translates to CASSLLAQGATNTEAFF.

The chain has TRBV6-2 or TRBV6-3 and TRBJ2-1, with D tentatively TRBD2 (6 bases). Germline CDR1 reads MNHEY; CDR2 reads SVGEGT. The ends were cut back, 2 bases at V and 5 bases at J, with 16 bases in the middle. The CDR3 contains 16 residues. The chain's CDR3 is CASSYPPGLPDNEQFF. CDR3 in DNA: TGTGCCAGCAGTTACCCACCGGGACTGCCCGACAATGAGCAGTTCTTC.

Turning to this clone: The sample carries other DNA sequences with the same CDR3. The CDR3 loop reads CASSPLRDTEAFF. The CDR3 DNA reads TGTGCCAGCTCACCATTAAGGGACACTGAAGCTTTCTTT. The chain carries TRBV18 and TRBJ1-1; D unresolved. The length of the CDR3 is 13 residues. Germline-derived CDR1 and CDR2 are KGHSH and LQKENI. Deletions cut 2 bases from V and 3 bases from J, with 7 bases between.

In its sample, this clone was seen a few times. The chain couples TRBV9 to TRBJ1-3; D might be TRBD1 (5 bases). The germline CDR1 and CDR2 sequences are SGDLS and YYNGEE. The CDR3 loop spans 16 amino acids. V was cut by 0 bases and J by 4 bases, with 14 bases left in between. The CDR3 sequence: CASSVANPGRGNTIYF. The CDR3 DNA is TGTGCCAGCAGCGTAGCGAACCCAGGGCGCGGAAACACCATATATTTT.

The chain carries TRBV7-2 and TRBJ2-7; no reliable D call. V lost 4 bases to trimming and J lost 0 bases, with 13 bases between them. This CDR3 spans 15 amino acids. Germline CDR1 reads SGHTA; CDR2 reads FQGNSA. CDR3 protein: CASSYEIIPSYEQYF. The CDR3 nucleotides are TGTGCCAGCAGCTACGAGATAATCCCCTCCTACGAGCAGTACTTC.

The chain recombines TRBV5-1 with TRBJ1-1, with D possibly TRBD1 on 6 matching bases. Germline assignment: CDR1 SGHRS and CDR2 YFSETQ. The CDR3 has 16 residues. The V end lost 0 bases, the J end lost 3 bases, and 15 bases lay between the germline ends. CDR3 in amino acids: CASSLGSLGQYTEAFF. In nucleotides, the CDR3 is TGCGCCAGCAGCTTGGGTTCACTGGGACAATACACTGAAGCTTTCTTT.

The gene calls are TRBV12-3 or TRBV12-4 and TRBJ2-7; D is ambiguous. This CDR3 spans 11 amino acids. The ends were cut back, 5 bases at V and 4 bases at J, with 6 bases in the middle. The CDR3 is CASSTLYEQYF. The DNA for the CDR3 is TGTGCCAGCAGTACATTGTACGAGCAGTACTTC.

The chain couples TRBV7-2 to TRBJ1-6; no clear D. The germline CDR1 and CDR2 sequences are SGHTA and FQGNSA. Trimming stripped 3 bases from V and 0 bases from J, with 9 bases between. The CDR3 has 16 amino acids. CDR3 region: CASSLSRVSYNSPLHF. CDR3 sequence (DNA): TGTGCCAGCAGCTTGTCGAGAGTCTCCTATAATTCACCCCTCCACTTT.